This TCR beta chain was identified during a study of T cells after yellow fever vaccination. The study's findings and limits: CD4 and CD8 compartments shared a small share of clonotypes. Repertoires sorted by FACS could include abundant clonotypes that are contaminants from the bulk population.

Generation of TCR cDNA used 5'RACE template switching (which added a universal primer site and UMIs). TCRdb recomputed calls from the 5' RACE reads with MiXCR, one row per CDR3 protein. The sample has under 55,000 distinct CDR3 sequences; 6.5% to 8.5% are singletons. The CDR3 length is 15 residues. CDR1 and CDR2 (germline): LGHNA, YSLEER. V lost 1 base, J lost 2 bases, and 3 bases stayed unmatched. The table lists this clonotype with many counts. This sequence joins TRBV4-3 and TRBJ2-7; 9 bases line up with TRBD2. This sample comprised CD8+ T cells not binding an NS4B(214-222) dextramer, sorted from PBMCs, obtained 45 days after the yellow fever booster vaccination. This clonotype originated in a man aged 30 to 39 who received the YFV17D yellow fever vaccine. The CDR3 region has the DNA TGCGCCAGCAGCCAAGGACTAGCGGATACCTACGAGCAGTACTTC. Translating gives CASSQGLADTYEQYF.